Each of the 27 T cell receptor beta chains below was sequenced from the same sample in a study of blood T cells in healthy people across ages. The authors ran a second PCR of roughly 6 to 12 cycles using a sample-barcoded 5' primer and a J-beta primer mix. Each CDR3 protein gets one entry after TCRdb re-called the 5' RACE reads with MiXCR. The sample consists of 1.5 million to 2 million distinct CDR3 sequences, 25% to 30% of them appearing once. Sequencing was done on a sample of blood. These receptors were obtained from a young woman in good health.

The chain recombines TRBV29-1 with TRBJ1-2, with D tentatively TRBD1 (6 bases). Germline V lookup: CDR1 SQVTM, CDR2 ANQGSEA. The length of the CDR3 is 12 residues. The CDR3 DNA reads TGCAACGGGGGCGGCAACGGCTATGGCTACACCTTC. Protein sequence: CNGGGNGYGYTF.

Details on this clonotype: The CDR3 ends on some other residue instead of the conserved phenylalanine or tryptophan, so this is likely a read error. The genes are TRBV18 and TRBJ2-5; possibly TRBD1 or TRBD2 for D (5 bases each). This CDR3 is built from 16 residues. CDR1 is KGHSH and CDR2 is LQKENI in the germline V gene. Trimming cost V 1 base and J 3 bases, with 15 bases left between them. In DNA, the CDR3 is TGTGCCAGCTCACCACAAGTTCGGGACGGGAAAGAGACCCAGTACTTA. Translation: CASSPQVRDGKETQYL.

This clonotype has a handful of counts. J is TRBJ1-6 and V is TRBV7-9; D unresolved. Germline V CDR1 and CDR2: SEHNR, FQNEAQ (reference sequence). V lost 2 bases to trimming and J lost 6 bases, with 11 bases between them. The length of the CDR3 is 15 residues. The CDR3 here is CASSLSPILNSPLHF. The CDR3 coding sequence is TGTGCCAGCAGCTTATCCCCGATACTTAATTCACCCCTCCACTTT.

This chain connects TRBV7-2 to TRBJ2-7; possibly TRBD1 for D (6 bases). Trimming took off 5 bases at V and 0 bases at J, with 11 bases between the two ends. This CDR3 spans 14 amino acids. In germline, CDR1 is SGHTA, CDR2 FQGNSA. In DNA form, the CDR3 reads TGTGCCAGCAGCGCGAACAGGGTCTCCTACGAGCAGTACTTC. Protein: CASSANRVSYEQYF. The full variable domain, its missing parts supplied by reference TRBV7-2 and TRBJ2-7, is GAGVSQSPSNKVTEKGKDVELRCDPISGHTALYWYRQSLGQGLEFLIYFQGNSAPDKSGLPSDRFSAERTGGSVSTLTIQRTQQEDSAVYLCASSANRVSYEQYFGPGTRLTVT.

This chain links TRBV5-1 with TRBJ1-1, with 8 bases fitting TRBD1. CDR1 and CDR2 (germline): SGHRS, YFSETQ. Trimming took 4 bases from V and 6 from J; bases not matched to a gene: 2. The CDR3 is 12 residues long. CDR3 loop: CASSRDRSEAFF. As DNA, the CDR3 is TGCGCCAGCAGCCGGGACAGGTCTGAAGCTTTCTTT.

As regards this clonotype: An end of the junction does not agree with germline; a read error may underlie this. This chain connects TRBV12-3 or TRBV12-4 to TRBJ1-4; 9 nucleotides match TRBD1. There are 14 residues in the CDR3. This CDR3 reads CAGSPGTGWEKLFF. The CDR3 region has the DNA TGTGCCGGCAGTCCCGGGACAGGGTGGGAAAAACTGTTTTTT.

The sample holds many counts of this clonotype. V gene TRBV29-1 combines with J gene TRBJ2-1; 13 positions match TRBD2. This CDR3 has 14 residues. Germline V CDR1 and CDR2: SQVTM, ANQGSEA. V gave up 5 bases and J gave up 4 bases; unmatched junction bases: 2. This chain's CDR3 is CSVWTSGGYNEQFF. The CDR3 coding sequence is TGCAGCGTTTGGACTAGCGGGGGTTACAATGAGCAGTTCTTC.

This clonotype was seen a few times. V usage is TRBV7-2 and J usage is TRBJ1-4; D gene unclear. The germline V and J ends were trimmed by 4 bases and 5 bases, with 11 bases remaining between them. Germline lookup yields CDR1 SGHTA and CDR2 FQGNSA. The CDR3 is made up of 14 amino acids. The CDR3 reads CASSSLSPNEKLFF. In DNA, the CDR3 is TGTGCCAGCAGCTCGCTCTCCCCGAATGAAAAACTGTTTTTT.

The genes are TRBV7-9 and TRBJ1-1; D is uncertain. Trimming cost V 4 bases and J 0 bases, with 9 bases left between them. Germline values: CDR1 SEHNR, CDR2 FQNEAQ (reference sequence). The CDR3 totals 14 residues. The chain's CDR3 is CASSWSFMNTEAFF. The CDR3 coding sequence is TGTGCCAGCAGCTGGAGCTTCATGAACACTGAAGCTTTCTTT. Full variable domain (rest looked up from reference TRBV7-9 and TRBJ1-1): DTGVSQNPRHKITKRGQNVTFRCDPISEHNRLYWYRQTLGQGPEFLTYFQNEAQLEKSRLLSDRFSAERPKGSFSTLEIQRTEQGDSAMYLCASSWSFMNTEAFFGQGTRLTVV.

Written as DNA, the CDR3 is TGTGCCATCAGCCGCGGGGGACTCACAGATACGCAGTATTTT. As protein: CAISRGGLTDTQYF. V usage is TRBV10-3 and J usage is TRBJ2-3, with TRBD2 matching over 7 bases. J lost 2 bases, V lost 6 bases, and 5 bases had no gene match. This CDR3 has 14 residues. Germline CDR1 is ENHRY and CDR2 is SYGVKD.

The chain joins TRBV14 to TRBJ2-1; no clear D gene. The CDR3 is 14 amino acids. The V and J ends lost 1 base and 8 bases respectively, with 12 bases between them. Germline V gene sequence: CDR1 SGHDN, CDR2 FVKESK. The CDR3 region is CASSQAPLDYEQFF. CDR3 in DNA: TGTGCCAGCAGCCAAGCTCCCCTAGACTATGAGCAGTTCTTC.

The rearrangement joins TRBV7-2 to TRBJ1-5, with D possibly being TRBD1 (5 bases). CDR1 and CDR2 (germline): SGHTA, FQGNSA. The length of the CDR3 is 14 residues. Trimming left V 5 bases short and J 2 bases short, with 10 bases between. CDR3 amino acids: CASSVGRRNQPQHF. CDR3 DNA sequence: TGTGCCAGCAGCGTGGGACGCCGCAATCAGCCCCAGCATTTT.

The V call is TRBV20-1, the J call TRBJ1-1, with D unclear. This CDR3 has 18 amino acids. The V end was cut by 0 bases, the J end by 4 bases, with 24 bases between. Germline values: CDR1 DFQATT, CDR2 SNEGSKA (reference sequence). DNA for the CDR3: TGCAGTGCTAGAGAGTTAGAGCCACCAGTGTCCGAGGGCACTGAAGCTTTCTTT. Translation: CSARELEPPVSEGTEAFF.

This clonotype was detected only a few times. An end of the junction does not agree with germline; a read error may underlie this. The V gene is TRBV7-2, the J gene TRBJ1-5; 9 positions agree with TRBD1. Per germline, CDR1 SGHTA and CDR2 FQGNSA. This CDR3 is built from 16 residues. CDR3 sequence: CASSLGQGSSNQPQHF. The CDR3 nucleotides read TGTGCCAGCAGCTTGGGACAGGGATCTAGCAATCAGCCTCAGCATTTT.

The genes are TRBV7-2 and TRBJ2-6; D is uncertain. The germline V gene encodes CDR1 SGHTA and CDR2 FQGNSA. V was pared by 1 base and J by 4 bases, with 11 bases between. This CDR3 contains 16 residues. CDR3 sequence (DNA): TGTGCCAGCAGCTTAGGGTCCCGGACCGGGGCCAACGTCCTGACTTTC. Its protein is CASSLGSRTGANVLTF.

This clonotype was counted a few times. The V gene is TRBV5-1, the J gene TRBJ2-4; TRBD1 matches at 9 bases. Germline V gives CDR1 SGHRS, CDR2 YFSETQ. The CDR3 runs to 18 residues. Trimming at V came to 0 bases and at J to 1 base, leaving 8 bases not matched to a gene. For the CDR3, the DNA is TGCGCCAGCAGCTTGGTCCCCGCCGACAGGGGGGCCAAAAACATTCAGTACTTC. Translated, it gives CASSLVPADRGAKNIQYF.

This rearrangement joins TRBV7-9 to TRBJ1-3; 12 bases match TRBD1. V shed 5 bases, J shed 4 bases, and the junction held 6 bases outside the gene matches. This CDR3 has 16 residues. From germline, CDR1 is SEHNR and CDR2 FQNEAQ (reference sequence). CDR3 in DNA: TGTGCCAGCAGCACGGGACAGGGGGCGCGAGGAAACACCATATATTTT. Translated, it gives CASSTGQGARGNTIYF. Complete variable domain (other parts from reference TRBV7-9 and TRBJ1-3): DTGVSQNPRHKITKRGQNVTFRCDPISEHNRLYWYRQTLGQGPEFLTYFQNEAQLEKSRLLSDRFSAERPKGSFSTLEIQRTEQGDSAMYLCASSTGQGARGNTIYFGEGSWLTVV.

In this sample, this clonotype turned up a few times. The CDR3 region has the DNA TGTGCCAGCAGTAAACCGGGAAGAGCCTCCTACAATGAGCAGTTCTTC. Protein: CASSKPGRASYNEQFF. The V gene is TRBV6-5, the J gene TRBJ2-1; D is possibly TRBD2 (5 bases). The germline V and J ends were trimmed by 5 bases and 0 bases, with 14 bases remaining between them. In germline, CDR1 is MNHEY, CDR2 SVGAGI. The CDR3 is 16 amino acids.

The V gene is TRBV9, the J gene TRBJ1-5; D call uncertain. V was pared by 0 bases and J by 3 bases, with 7 bases between. This CDR3 spans 14 amino acids. Germline CDR1 and CDR2: SGDLS and YYNGEE. The CDR3 region is CASSVEGINQPQHF. CDR3 bases: TGTGCCAGCAGCGTAGAAGGGATCAATCAGCCCCAGCATTTT.

This clonotype has more than one count but fewer than ten. The chain has TRBV5-1 and TRBJ1-2, with D uncertain. This CDR3 region has 13 residues. Per germline, CDR1 SGHRS and CDR2 YFSETQ. V was pared by 4 bases and J by 6 bases, with 13 bases between. CDR3 coding DNA: TGCGCCAGCAGCGTTGACAAAATGCATGGCTACACCTTC. Protein sequence: CASSVDKMHGYTF.

About this clonotype itself: A much larger clone differs by one base, so this may be a read error. J is TRBJ2-1 and V is TRBV7-9, with a tentative D call TRBD1 (6 bases). The germline CDR1 and CDR2 sequences are SEHNR and FQNEAQ (reference sequence). The CDR3 totals 16 residues. This CDR3 reads CANSPHRDKIYNEQFF. The CDR3 nucleotides read TGTGCCAACAGCCCGCACCGGGACAAAATATACAATGAGCAGTTCTTC.

This clonotype was counted only a few times. This chain joins TRBV15 and TRBJ1-2; 7 bases align to TRBD1. V trimming: 0 bases; J trimming: 6 bases; junction bases outside the gene matches: 10. Germline CDR1 and CDR2: LNHNV and YYDKDF (reference sequence). CDR3 size: 16 residues. CDR3 amino acids: CATSRDPAEGAHGYTF. CDR3 in DNA: TGTGCCACCAGCAGAGACCCTGCAGAGGGGGCCCATGGCTACACCTTC.

A single count supports this clonotype. This chain links TRBV4-1 with TRBJ2-2; tentative D call: TRBD2 (6 bases). This CDR3 region has 18 residues. Trimming cost V 1 base and J 3 bases, with 18 bases left between them. Looked up from germline, CDR1 is MGHRA and CDR2 is YSYEKL. The CDR3 loop is CASSQGAGGTAYTGELFF. The CDR3 DNA follows: TGCGCCAGCAGCCAAGGAGCCGGCGGGACCGCCTACACCGGGGAGCTGTTTTTT.

The sample holds one count of this clonotype. The V and J genes are TRBV3-1 and TRBJ2-4, with TRBD1 identical over 9 bases. The CDR3 has 16 residues. V shed 4 bases, J shed 2 bases, and the junction held 6 bases outside the gene matches. Germline CDR1 and CDR2: LGHDT and YNNKEL (reference sequence). The CDR3 protein is CASSPRDRVPKNIQYF. The CDR3 nucleotides are TGTGCCAGCAGCCCCCGGGACAGGGTTCCCAAAAACATTCAGTACTTC.

The V call is TRBV20-1, the J call TRBJ1-3; D is perhaps TRBD1 (5 bases). Germline CDR1 and CDR2: DFQATT and SNEGSKA (reference sequence). The CDR3 spans 14 residues. The V end was cut by 2 bases, the J end by 4 bases, with 12 bases between. The CDR3 sequence is CSARPLGPGNTIYF. CDR3 nucleotides: TGCAGTGCTAGACCACTGGGGCCCGGAAACACCATATATTTT.

The V and J genes are TRBV5-1 and TRBJ2-1; a weak D match, TRBD1 (6 bases). The CDR3 loop spans 14 amino acids. CDR1 is SGHRS and CDR2 is YFSETQ in the germline V gene. The V gene lost 4 bases and the J gene lost 6 bases, with 14 bases spanning the gap. As DNA, the CDR3 is TGCGCCAGCAGCACCCGGACAGCACTCAATGAGCAGTTCTTC. It yields the protein CASSTRTALNEQFF. The full variable domain, in which reference TRBV5-1 and TRBJ2-1 provide the parts outside the CDR3, is KAGVTQTPRYLIKTRGQQVTLSCSPISGHRSVSWYQQTPGQGLQFLFEYFSETQRNKGNFPGRFSGRQFSNSRSEMNVSTLELGDSALYLCASSTRTALNEQFFGPGTRLTVL.

This sequence joins TRBV5-1 and TRBJ2-2; D call uncertain. The CDR3 loop spans 17 amino acids. Germline V lookup: CDR1 SGHRS, CDR2 YFSETQ. With 1 base removed from V and 1 base from J, the gap between germline ends came to 14 bases. The CDR3 protein is CASSLSVVPGNTGELFF. The CDR3 DNA reads TGCGCCAGCAGCTTGTCGGTGGTGCCAGGGAACACCGGGGAGCTGTTTTTT.